This TCR beta chain was recorded in a study of Graves' ophthalmopathy and Graves' hyperthyroidism. Study-wide findings and caveats: Blood also harbored most expanded thyroid clonotypes above 0.001 frequency.

This clonotype was detected ten times or more. Its target is not known. TCR beta CDR3 regions were amplified from RNA transcripts. The authors performed first-round RT-PCR with HTBI primers and then a second-round multiplex PCR. MiXCR, run by TCRdb on the multiplex PCR reads, gives a single entry per CDR3 protein. The repertoire consists of roughly 350,000 distinct CDR3 sequences, with roughly 17% occurring once and the leading ten covering about 2.4%. The V and J ends lost 7 bases and 3 bases respectively, with 16 bases between them. The CDR3 is 15 residues long. The rearrangement joins TRBV12-3 or TRBV12-4 to TRBJ1-5; possible D gene TRBD1, 6 bases. The receptor's source is an adult woman with stable Graves' hyperthyroidism. The sample comprised peripheral blood. The CDR3 is CASTIGGRTNQPQHF. CDR3 nucleotide sequence: TGTGCCAGCACTATAGGGGGTAGGACCAATCAGCCCCAGCATTTT.